Listed below are T cell receptor beta chains from one sample, sequenced in a study of beta chain features in type 1 diabetes. Sequencing used immunoSEQ multiplex PCR; TCRdb keeps in-frame clones, though not all of them. Of 70,000 to 90,000 clones detected, around a third appear once; the ten largest clones hold 0.4% to 0.55%. The sequencing sample was made of stem cell memory CD4+ T cells from blood. The source of these receptors is a young woman in good health. Both conserved end residues are part of each CDR3. A D gene is named only where the DNA matches it firmly.

v_gene,j_gene,d_gene,CDR3aa
TRBV5-1,TRBJ2-3,NA,CASSLEGAGTDTQYF
TRBV9,TRBJ1-2,NA,CASQASGYGYTF
TRBV23-1,TRBJ1-5,TRBD1,CASSHDVTGVRGQPQHF
TRBV30,TRBJ2-7,TRBD1,CAWSEQGAKDEQYF
TRBV2,TRBJ2-6,NA,CASSDRNSGANVLTF
TRBV19,TRBJ1-3,NA,CASSSGGAGNTIYF
TRBV30,TRBJ2-7,TRBD2,CAWTHEAWGGGNPYEQYF
TRBV7-9,TRBJ2-1,TRBD2,CASSPRLAGVNEQFF
TRBV30,TRBJ1-5,NA,CAWSPGSYSNQPQHF
TRBV11-2,TRBJ2-3,NA,CASSLGGQSIATDTQYF
TRBV5-1,TRBJ2-7,TRBD2,CASSLVGAGTSDYEQYF
TRBV9,TRBJ1-2,NA,CASSVEGKHTF